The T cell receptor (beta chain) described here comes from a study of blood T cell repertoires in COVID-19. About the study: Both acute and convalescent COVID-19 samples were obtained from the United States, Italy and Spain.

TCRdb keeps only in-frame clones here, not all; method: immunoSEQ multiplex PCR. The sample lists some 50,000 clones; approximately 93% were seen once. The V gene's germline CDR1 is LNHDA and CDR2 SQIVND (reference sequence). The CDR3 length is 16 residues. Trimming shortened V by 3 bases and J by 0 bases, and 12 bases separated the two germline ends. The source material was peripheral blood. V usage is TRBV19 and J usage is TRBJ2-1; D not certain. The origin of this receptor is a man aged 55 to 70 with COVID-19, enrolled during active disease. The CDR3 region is CASSMSAASSYNEQFF. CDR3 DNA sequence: TGTGCCAGTAGTATGTCGGCGGCGAGCTCCTACAATGAGCAGTTCTTC.